A selection of T cell receptor beta chains follows, all from one sample in a study of blood T cell repertoires in COVID-19. The data were produced by immunoSEQ multiplex PCR, yet TCRdb's version contains in-frame clones alone and is incomplete. This sample has more than 95,000 clones; about four fifths occur once, and the top ten carry roughly 9.4%. What was sequenced was peripheral blood. These receptors all come from a woman in her 70s with acute or convalescent COVID-19. The CDR3 runs from the conserved cysteine through the conserved F or W. Fields, in order: clone size, V gene, J gene, D gene, CDR3 protein, CDR3 DNA. D genes are given only for firm matches. For some rows the clone size is stated as once, few or many, or as a class when expanded; others skip it.

abundance: .
v_gene: TRBV7-9
j_gene: TRBJ2-1
d_gene: .
CDR3aa: CASSSRGEQFF
CDR3nt: TGTGCCAGCAGCTCCCGGGGGGAGCAGTTCTTC

abundance: .
v_gene: TRBV7-8
j_gene: TRBJ2-7
d_gene: TRBD1
CDR3aa: CASSSRQGSYEQYF
CDR3nt: TGTGCCAGCAGTTCCCGACAGGGATCCTACGAGCAGTACTTC

abundance: .
v_gene: TRBV28
j_gene: TRBJ1-1
d_gene: .
CDR3aa: CASSSSGVAEAFF
CDR3nt: TGTGCCAGCAGTTCTTCAGGGGTCGCTGAAGCTTTCTTT

abundance: .
v_gene: TRBV7-3
j_gene: TRBJ2-2
d_gene: .
CDR3aa: CASSLTGGTAKAEGELFF
CDR3nt: TGTGCCAGCAGCTTAACGGGCGGGACAGCCAAGGCAGAAGGGGAGCTGTTTTTT

abundance: .
v_gene: TRBV10-3
j_gene: TRBJ1-3
d_gene: .
CDR3aa: CAISGKISGNTIYF
CDR3nt: TGTGCCATCAGCGGGAAGATATCTGGAAACACCATATATTTT

abundance: .
v_gene: TRBV6-2/TRBV6-3
j_gene: TRBJ2-3
d_gene: .
CDR3aa: CASSLFAIEGDTQYF
CDR3nt: TGTGCCAGCAGCCTTTTCGCTATAGAGGGAGATACGCAGTATTTT

abundance: .
v_gene: TRBV30
j_gene: TRBJ2-7
d_gene: TRBD2
CDR3aa: CAWRLAATYEQYF
CDR3nt: TGTGCCTGGAGGCTAGCGGCTACCTACGAGCAGTACTTC

abundance: once
v_gene: TRBV4-2
j_gene: TRBJ2-7
d_gene: TRBD1
CDR3aa: CASSQVGGFIYEQYF
CDR3nt: TGTGCCAGCAGCCAAGTAGGGGGCTTCATCTACGAGCAGTACTTC

abundance: .
v_gene: TRBV5-5
j_gene: TRBJ2-5
d_gene: .
CDR3aa: CASNGRGQETQYF
CDR3nt: TGTGCCAGCAACGGACGGGGCCAAGAGACCCAGTACTTC

abundance: .
v_gene: TRBV18
j_gene: TRBJ1-6
d_gene: TRBD1
CDR3aa: CASSPGQNNSPLHF
CDR3nt: TGTGCCAGCTCACCGGGACAGAATAATTCACCCCTCCACTTT

abundance: .
v_gene: TRBV6-5
j_gene: TRBJ1-5
d_gene: .
CDR3aa: CASSRTPAGVGPQHF
CDR3nt: TGTGCCAGCAGTCGCACCCCGGCGGGTGTGGGGCCCCAGCATTTT

abundance: .
v_gene: TRBV18
j_gene: TRBJ1-1
d_gene: .
CDR3aa: CASSPYPQGMNTEAFF
CDR3nt: TGTGCCAGCTCACCATATCCACAGGGAATGAACACTGAAGCTTTCTTT

abundance: .
v_gene: TRBV5-6
j_gene: TRBJ2-7
d_gene: .
CDR3aa: CASSLPGHPYEQYF
CDR3nt: TGTGCCAGCAGTTTACCAGGGCACCCCTACGAGCAGTACTTC

abundance: .
v_gene: TRBV4-3
j_gene: TRBJ2-1
d_gene: TRBD2
CDR3aa: CASSQDMALAAYNEQFF
CDR3nt: TGCGCCAGCAGCCAAGATATGGCCCTAGCGGCCTACAATGAGCAGTTCTTC

abundance: few
v_gene: TRBV7-2
j_gene: TRBJ2-7
d_gene: .
CDR3aa: CASSWTEQSYEQYF
CDR3nt: TGTGCCAGCAGTTGGACAGAACAGTCCTACGAGCAGTACTTC

abundance: .
v_gene: TRBV6-5
j_gene: TRBJ2-5
d_gene: TRBD2
CDR3aa: CASSYSTSGKETQYF
CDR3nt: TGTGCCAGCAGTTACTCGACTAGCGGGAAAGAGACCCAGTACTTC

abundance: .
v_gene: TRBV6-6
j_gene: TRBJ2-1
d_gene: TRBD2
CDR3aa: CASSYPGGEYNEQFF
CDR3nt: TGTGCCAGCAGTTACCCGGGGGGGGAATACAATGAGCAGTTCTTC

abundance: .
v_gene: TRBV5-1
j_gene: TRBJ1-2
d_gene: TRBD1
CDR3aa: CASSLGGTGDGYTF
CDR3nt: TGCGCCAGCAGCTTGGGGGGGACAGGAGATGGCTACACCTTC

abundance: .
v_gene: TRBV30
j_gene: TRBJ1-2
d_gene: .
CDR3aa: CAWEQINYGYTF
CDR3nt: TGTGCCTGGGAACAGATTAACTATGGCTACACCTTC

abundance: .
v_gene: TRBV5-1
j_gene: TRBJ2-7
d_gene: .
CDR3aa: CASSLESRREQYF
CDR3nt: TGCGCCAGCAGCTTGGAGTCCAGGCGCGAGCAGTACTTC

abundance: .
v_gene: TRBV5-1
j_gene: TRBJ1-2
d_gene: .
CDR3aa: CASSQDNHNYGYTF
CDR3nt: TGCGCCAGCAGTCAGGACAACCATAACTATGGCTACACCTTC

abundance: .
v_gene: TRBV1
j_gene: TRBJ2-4
d_gene: .
CDR3aa: CTSSQGPLGRGLAKNIQYF
CDR3nt: TGCACCAGCAGCCAAGGCCCCCTGGGAAGGGGACTAGCCAAAAACATTCAGTACTTC

abundance: .
v_gene: TRBV9
j_gene: TRBJ1-1
d_gene: .
CDR3aa: CASSVGQGWANTEAFF
CDR3nt: TGTGCCAGCAGCGTAGGGCAGGGTTGGGCGAACACTGAAGCTTTCTTT